This T cell receptor (beta chain) came from a study of T cell clonotyping in hematopoietic cell transplantation. Data came from immunoSEQ multiplex PCR; TCRdb stores just in-frame clones and leaves some out. The table records 15,000 to 20,000 clones, 65% to 85% of them present only once. Study-level findings and limits: At the given depth, recipient repertoires were over 97% de novo clonotypes. After transplant, recipient diversity fell while pathologically expanded clonotypes grew through day 180. Broader posttransplant TCR repertoire diversity was predicted by graft donor and pretransplant recipient Inverse Simpson Index values. CD4 and CD8 repertoire contributions could not be separated without sorting.

This clone was counted once. Its antigen is still unknown. This sequence originates from a man in his sixties in good health. Some clones in this sample may be carry-over from other donors' samples. Input material: peripheral blood mononuclear cells.

In DNA form, the CDR3 reads TGTGCCAGCAGCTTAGCTGACAGGGTAAATCAGCCCCAGCATTTT. As protein: CASSLADRVNQPQHF. The chain recombines TRBV7-2 with TRBJ1-5, with 7 bases that match TRBD1. The V segment lost 0 bases and the J segment 4 bases; nucleotides outside the gene matches: 3. Germline V gene data show CDR1 as SGHTA and CDR2 as FQGNSA. The CDR3 is 15 residues long.